The present TCR beta chain was sequenced within a study of regulatory T cells in long-lasting Graves disease. Arm-PCR with iRepertoire HTBI primers amplified the CDR3 regions for these TCR beta libraries. TCRdb re-analysed the multiplex PCR reads in MiXCR, keeping a single row per CDR3 protein. The data show more than 350,000 distinct CDR3 sequences, 21% seen once. Concerning this clonotype itself: Its antigen is as yet unknown.

The CDR3 length is 16 residues. Per germline, CDR1 MNHEY and CDR2 SMNVEV (reference sequence). The V end lost 5 bases, the J end lost 0 bases, and 15 bases lay between the germline ends. Time point indicated: persistent/refractory GD, antithyroid drugs over 5 years with positive TRAb. Making the TCR library involved RNA that had been extracted from PBMCs. Peripheral blood, Nine milliliters per patient, was collected in EDTA tubes. Study results and caveats: Persistent patients had a count of shared public clonotypes (about 2,500) that exceeded that of new patients (around 970). The TCR repertoire of persistent Graves' patients was less diverse than that of newly diagnosed ones. Persistent disease preferred TRBV28, TRBJ1-2 and TRBJ2-5.

The sequencing here drew on peripheral blood mononuclear cells (PBMCs), taken when the disease was refractory, from a patient treated with antithyroid drugs. This clonotype was sampled from a female donor with Graves disease. The chain has TRBV27 and TRBJ2-3; TRBD2 might be the D (6 bases). The DNA of the CDR3 is TGTGCCAGCAGTACCCGGACGGGAGAAAGCACAGATACGCAGTATTTT. It yields the protein CASSTRTGESTDTQYF.